The source of this T cell receptor (beta chain) is a study of cytomegalovirus exposure and HLA in healthy donors. The wider study: A subsequent analysis stated that the 100 to 150 validation repertoires were run on the same platform as the 650 to 850 first-cohort repertoires.

Trimming cost V 6 bases and J 6 bases; bases outside gene matches: 11. The CDR3 spans 15 residues. Germline assignment: CDR1 MNHNS and CDR2 SASEGT. Assay: immunoSEQ multiplex PCR; the TCRdb copy retains only in-frame clones and omits some. The table shows about 74,000 clones, with roughly 94% occurring only once. The sample taken for sequencing was PBMCs. The rearrangement joins TRBV6-1 to TRBJ2-1; TRBD2 matches 7 bases. This TCR was sampled from a woman between 18 and 29 years old in good health and CMV-seropositive. This CDR3 is CASRELGGGTNEQFF. The DNA of the CDR3 is TGTGCCAGCAGGGAACTAGGCGGGGGTACCAATGAGCAGTTCTTC.